The sequence of this T cell receptor beta chain was determined in a study of blood T cell repertoires in COVID-19. Across the study: Specimens from acute and convalescent COVID-19 originated in the United States, Italy and Spain.

This clone showed up just a few times. The repertoire was sequenced with immunoSEQ multiplex PCR; TCRdb's copy has only in-frame clones and lacks some. The table records roughly 230,000 clones, approximately 82% of them present only once. Trimming left V 4 bases short and J 0 bases short, with 14 bases between. Germline V gene lookup returns CDR1 SGHNT and CDR2 YYREEE (reference sequence). The CDR3 sequence is 15 residues long. The chain employs TRBV5-4 and TRBJ2-7, with D possibly matching TRBD1 (6 bases). Material for sequencing was peripheral blood. This receptor was taken from a woman older than 75 with acute or convalescent COVID-19. The CDR3 DNA is TGTGCCAGCAGCCTTGTAGGGGGATTCTCCTACGAGCAGTACTTC. Translating gives CASSLVGGFSYEQYF.